The entry below describes one TCR beta chain. The data are from a study of blood T cell repertoires in COVID-19. Background on the study: Italy, Spain and the United States were the sources of the convalescent and acute COVID-19 samples.

Only in-frame clones appear in the TCRdb table, and some are missing; sequencing was by immunoSEQ multiplex PCR. The sample has 150,000 to 200,000 clones, 90% seen once. The CDR3 extends over 14 amino acids. Per germline, CDR1 MGHRA and CDR2 YSYEKL. Trimming removed 4 bases from V and 0 bases from J, with 7 bases in between. The sequencing input was peripheral blood. The sequence was obtained from a man aged 50 or older with acute or convalescent COVID-19. The chain combines TRBV4-1 with TRBJ1-5; D gene ambiguous. In DNA form, the CDR3 reads TGCGCCAGCAGCCTCGGGTCTAGCAATCAGCCCCAGCATTTT. Translation: CASSLGSSNQPQHF.